These 19 T cell receptor beta chains came from one sample sequenced in a study of Graves' ophthalmopathy and Graves' hyperthyroidism. Amplification from RNA transcripts yielded the TCR beta CDR3 regions. RT-PCR with HTBI primers came first, then second-round multiplex PCR. TCRdb re-called the multiplex PCR reads with MiXCR, one entry per CDR3 protein. The table includes 620,000 or so distinct CDR3 sequences, about a fifth detected once. The sequencing sample was made of peripheral blood. The source of these receptors is a woman aged 18-30 years with stable Graves' hyperthyroidism. Some clones in this sample may be carry-over from other donors' samples.

This chain connects TRBV12-3 or TRBV12-4 to TRBJ2-7, with 10 bases that match TRBD1. There are 15 residues in the CDR3. The trim removed 5 bases at V and 4 bases at J, leaving 8 bases unmatched. This chain's CDR3 is CASSPRWDRGYEQYF. DNA of the CDR3: TGTGCCAGCAGTCCTAGGTGGGACAGGGGTTACGAGCAGTACTTC.

The chain combines TRBV3-1 with TRBJ2-5; no firm D call. This CDR3 has 19 amino acids. Trimming removed 1 base from V and 4 bases from J, with 25 bases in between. CDR1 and CDR2 (germline): LGHDT, YNNKEL (reference sequence). CDR3 sequence reads: CASSQVPQDLHLSTETQYF. The CDR3 coding sequence is TGTGCCAGCAGCCAAGTCCCCCAGGACCTCCACCTCAGTACAGAGACCCAGTACTTC.

Ten or more counts support this clonotype. V is TRBV20-1 and J is TRBJ2-5, with 14 bases identical to TRBD2. The V and J ends lost 3 bases and 5 bases, in that order; junction bases with no gene match: 5. This CDR3 has 15 residues. Germline V gene data show CDR1 as DFQATT and CDR2 as SNEGSKA (reference sequence). The CDR3 protein is CSASGLAGGGETQYF. As DNA, the CDR3 is TGCAGTGCTAGTGGACTAGCGGGGGGTGGGGAGACCCAGTACTTC.

The rearrangement links TRBV19 to TRBJ1-5, with TRBD1 matching over 9 bases. CDR1 and CDR2 from the germline V gene are LNHDA and SQIVND (reference sequence). The junction had 7 bases not matched to a gene; V was cut back by 1 base and J by 6 bases. The CDR3 runs to 16 residues. CDR3 sequence reads: CASSIGGTGGLQPQHF. The CDR3 nucleotides read TGTGCCAGTAGTATAGGGGGCACAGGGGGCCTTCAGCCCCAGCATTTT.

This chain links TRBV9 with TRBJ2-7; 8 bases map to TRBD1. CDR1 and CDR2 from the germline V gene are SGDLS and YYNGEE. V shed 2 bases and J 2 bases; nucleotides not matched to a gene: 9. The CDR3 is 16 residues long. The CDR3 is CASSVQAGGGTYEQYF. CDR3 DNA: TGTGCCAGCAGCGTGCAGGCAGGGGGCGGGACCTACGAGCAGTACTTC.

The sample holds many counts of this clonotype. The rearrangement joins TRBV5-1 to TRBJ1-5; TRBD1 matches at 8 bases. The V and J ends lost 3 bases and 5 bases, in that order; junction bases with no gene match: 7. In germline, CDR1 is SGHRS, CDR2 YFSETQ. This CDR3 has 15 residues. The CDR3 bases are TGCGCCAGCAGCTCCGGACAGGGCTCGGATCAGCCCCAGCATTTT. Protein: CASSSGQGSDQPQHF.

This clonotype was detected many times. The rearrangement uses TRBV7-8 and TRBJ1-5; a weak D match, TRBD1 (5 bases). Germline assignment: CDR1 SGHVS and CDR2 FQNEAQ. With 0 bases removed from V and 0 bases from J, the gap between germline ends came to 15 bases. The CDR3 length is 18 residues. This CDR3 reads CASSLAGRGKYSNQPQHF. CDR3 DNA sequence: TGTGCCAGCAGCTTAGCGGGTAGGGGAAAATATAGCAATCAGCCCCAGCATTTT.

This clonotype was observed a handful of times. V gene TRBV6-1 combines with J gene TRBJ1-1, with a possible D match to TRBD1 (5 bases). Germline V gene lookup returns CDR1 MNHNS and CDR2 SASEGT. Trimming cost V 6 bases and J 7 bases, with 12 bases left between them. The CDR3 runs to 12 residues. The CDR3 is CASRRDLNEAFF. Here the CDR3 DNA reads TGTGCCAGCAGAAGGGACCTAAATGAAGCTTTCTTT.

This clonotype was detected once. V and J are TRBV12-3 or TRBV12-4 and TRBJ2-7, with D perhaps TRBD1 (6 bases). V was shortened by 6 bases and J by 3 bases, with 12 bases between the two germline ends. The length of the CDR3 is 13 residues. CDR3 sequence reads: CASRAGTSYEQYF. CDR3 nucleotide sequence: TGTGCCAGCAGGGCCGGGACAAGCTACGAGCAGTACTTC.

This clonotype showed up many times. Just one base apart from a much larger clone, this may be a read error. This chain joins TRBV20-1 and TRBJ2-5, with TRBD1 matching over 9 bases. The V and J ends lost 3 bases and 2 bases, in that order; junction bases with no gene match: 1. The CDR3 has 13 residues. Per the germline V gene, CDR1 is DFQATT and CDR2 is SNEGSKA (reference sequence). CDR3 in amino acids: CSASDRGQETQYF. CDR3 DNA sequence: TGCAGTGCTAGTGACAGGGGGCAAGAGACCCAGTACTTC.

This clonotype was detected ten times or more. The chain is built from TRBV30 and TRBJ1-5, with D possibly being TRBD1 (5 bases). V shed 1 base and J shed 5 bases, with 9 bases lying between them. The germline V gene encodes CDR1 GTSNPN and CDR2 SVGIG (reference sequence). The CDR3 runs to 13 residues. The CDR3 DNA is TGTGCCTGGAGTGCCTTGGGGGATCAGCCCCAGCATTTT. It is translated as CAWSALGDQPQHF.

Worth noting for this clonotype: Sequence at one end of the junction differs from germline and may be a read error. This sequence joins TRBV12-3 or TRBV12-4 and TRBJ1-1, with TRBD1 matching over 7 bases. The CDR3 has 13 residues. The CDR3 reads CASSLNRGTEACF. CDR3 nucleotide sequence: TGTGCCAGCAGTTTAAACAGGGGCACTGAAGCTTGCTTT.

V is TRBV6-2 or TRBV6-3 and J is TRBJ2-7, with 12 nucleotides matching TRBD1. The CDR3 extends over 19 amino acids. V shed 0 bases and J 4 bases; nucleotides not matched to a gene: 13. From germline, CDR1 is MNHEY and CDR2 SVGEGT. This CDR3 is CASSYSGGQGASILYEQYF. The CDR3 coding sequence is TGTGCCAGCAGTTACTCCGGGGGACAGGGGGCGAGTATTCTGTACGAGCAGTACTTC.

This clonotype was detected only a few times. CDR3 protein: CASSLDGGDPYTF. The DNA for the CDR3 is TGTGCCAGCAGCTTGGATGGAGGGGACCCCTACACCTTC. The V call is TRBV5-6, the J call TRBJ1-2, with TRBD1 as a possible D gene (5 bases). CDR3 size: 13 residues. Trimming shortened V by 0 bases and J by 10 bases, and 13 bases separated the two germline ends. Germline V gives CDR1 SGHDT, CDR2 YYEEEE.

This clonotype was seen at least ten times. The V and J genes are TRBV25-1 and TRBJ1-1; 11 bases map to TRBD1. CDR1 and CDR2 from the germline V gene are MGHDK and SYGVNS. V lost 1 base and J lost 7; bases outside the gene matches: 5. The CDR3 spans 15 residues. This chain's CDR3 is CASSEFGQGADEAFF. Here the CDR3 DNA reads TGTGCCAGCAGTGAATTCGGACAGGGGGCCGATGAAGCTTTCTTT. The variable domain in full, with the rest retrieved from reference TRBV25-1 and TRBJ1-1, is EADIYQTPRYLVIGTGKKITLECSQTMGHDKMYWYQQDPGMELHLIHYSYGVNSTEKGDLSSESTVSRIRTEHFPLTLESARPSHTSQYLCASSEFGQGADEAFFGQGTRLTVV.

This clonotype was seen at least ten times. This chain joins TRBV11-2 and TRBJ2-7; D not resolved. V gave up 0 bases and J gave up 2 bases, with 14 bases separating them. The CDR3 spans 16 residues. The V gene's germline CDR1 is SGHAT and CDR2 FQNNGV. For the CDR3, the DNA is TGTGCCAGCAGCTTAGATACGGGCACCTGGACCTACGAGCAGTACTTC. Encoded protein: CASSLDTGTWTYEQYF. Full variable domain (missing parts from reference TRBV11-2 and TRBJ2-7): EAGVAQSPRYKIIEKRQSVAFWCNPISGHATLYWYQQILGQGPKLLIQFQNNGVVDDSQLPKDRFSAERLKGVDSTLKIQPAKLEDSAVYLCASSLDTGTWTYEQYFGPGTRLTVT.

In its sample, this clonotype was seen a few times. The rearrangement joins TRBV3-1 to TRBJ2-3; 11 bases map to TRBD2. Germline V gives CDR1 LGHDT, CDR2 YNNKEL (reference sequence). V lost 3 bases to trimming and J lost 3 bases; unmatched junction nucleotides: 5. The CDR3 covers 16 residues. The CDR3 DNA sequence: TGTGCCAGCAGCCATCTACTAGCGGGAGTGACAGATACGCAGTATTTT. Translation: CASSHLLAGVTDTQYF.

As regards this clonotype: A much larger clonotype is one base distant, so this may be a read error. The chain is built from TRBV5-1 and TRBJ1-5; D may be TRBD1 (5 bases). TRBJ2-3 explains the end of the DNA better; the J call may be wrong. In germline, CDR1 is SGHRS, CDR2 YFSETQ. This CDR3 has 15 amino acids. CDR3 protein: CASSPGTGRNQPQYF. The CDR3 DNA reads TGCGCCAGCAGCCCGGGCACAGGAAGAAATCAGCCCCAGTATTTT.

Ten or more counts support this clonotype. The chain employs TRBV28 and TRBJ2-7, with TRBD1 identical over 7 bases. Germline CDR1 reads MDHEN; CDR2 reads SYDVKM. The CDR3 spans 13 residues. V was pared by 5 bases and J by 5 bases, with 6 bases of the junction left unmatched. CDR3: CASSVDRDHEQYF. CDR3 nucleotides: TGTGCCAGCAGTGTTGACAGGGACCACGAGCAGTACTTC.